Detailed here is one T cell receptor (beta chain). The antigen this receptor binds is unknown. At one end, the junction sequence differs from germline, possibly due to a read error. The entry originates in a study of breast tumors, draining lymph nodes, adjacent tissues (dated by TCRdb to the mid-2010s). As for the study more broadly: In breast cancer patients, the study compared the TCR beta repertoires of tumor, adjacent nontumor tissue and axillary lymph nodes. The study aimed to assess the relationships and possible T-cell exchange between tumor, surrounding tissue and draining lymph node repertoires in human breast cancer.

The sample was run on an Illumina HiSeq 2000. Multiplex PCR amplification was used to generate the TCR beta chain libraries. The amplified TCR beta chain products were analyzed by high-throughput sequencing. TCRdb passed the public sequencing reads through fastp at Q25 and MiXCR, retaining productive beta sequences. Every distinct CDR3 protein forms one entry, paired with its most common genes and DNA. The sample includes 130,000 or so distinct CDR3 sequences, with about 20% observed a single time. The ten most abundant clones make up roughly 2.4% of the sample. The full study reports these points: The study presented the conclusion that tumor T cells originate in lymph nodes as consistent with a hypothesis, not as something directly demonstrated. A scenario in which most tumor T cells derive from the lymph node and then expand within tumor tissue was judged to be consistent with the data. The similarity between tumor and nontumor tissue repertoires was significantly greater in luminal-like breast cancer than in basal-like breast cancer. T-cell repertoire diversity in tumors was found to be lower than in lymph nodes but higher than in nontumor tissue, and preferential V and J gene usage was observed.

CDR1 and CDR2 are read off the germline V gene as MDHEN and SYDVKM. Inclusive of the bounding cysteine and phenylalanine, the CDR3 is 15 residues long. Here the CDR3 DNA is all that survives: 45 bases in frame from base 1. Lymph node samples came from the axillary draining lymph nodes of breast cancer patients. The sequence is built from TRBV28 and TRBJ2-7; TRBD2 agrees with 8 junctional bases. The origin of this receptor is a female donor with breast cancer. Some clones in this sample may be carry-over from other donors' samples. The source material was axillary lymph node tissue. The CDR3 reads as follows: CACSFAASGRYEQYF. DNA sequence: TGTGCCTGCAGTTTTGCGGCTAGCGGGCGTTACGAGCAGTACTTC.